One and the same sample provided the 2 T cell receptor beta chains below, sequenced in a study of Graves' ophthalmopathy and Graves' hyperthyroidism. Amplified TCR beta CDR3 regions were obtained using RNA transcripts as template. HTBI primers were employed in first-round RT-PCR, then a second-round multiplex PCR followed. TCRdb fed the multiplex PCR reads into MiXCR, producing one record per CDR3 protein. Of some 380,000 distinct CDR3 sequences listed, over 15% are singletons. Sequenced: peripheral blood. Source of these receptors: a woman in her late teens or twenties with stable Graves' hyperthyroidism.

This clonotype was seen at least ten times. The V call is TRBV6-2 or TRBV6-3, the J call TRBJ2-7, with D uncertain. Germline V gives CDR1 MNHEY, CDR2 SVGEGT. V dropped 8 bases and J dropped 5 bases, with 10 bases sitting between them. The CDR3 totals 11 residues. CDR3: CASYSTDEQYF. The DNA for the CDR3 is TGTGCCAGCTACTCAACGGACGAGCAGTACTTC.

Of note for this clonotype: A much bigger clone sits one base away, suggesting this may be a read error. The chain is built from TRBV11-3 and TRBJ2-7; 7 positions match TRBD1. CDR3 length: 15 amino acids. The germline CDR1 and CDR2 sequences are SGHNT and YENEEA. As DNA, the CDR3 is TGTGCCAGCAGCTCAAGGACAGGTCAGACCTACGAGCTGTACTTC. Protein product: CASSSRTGQTYELYF.